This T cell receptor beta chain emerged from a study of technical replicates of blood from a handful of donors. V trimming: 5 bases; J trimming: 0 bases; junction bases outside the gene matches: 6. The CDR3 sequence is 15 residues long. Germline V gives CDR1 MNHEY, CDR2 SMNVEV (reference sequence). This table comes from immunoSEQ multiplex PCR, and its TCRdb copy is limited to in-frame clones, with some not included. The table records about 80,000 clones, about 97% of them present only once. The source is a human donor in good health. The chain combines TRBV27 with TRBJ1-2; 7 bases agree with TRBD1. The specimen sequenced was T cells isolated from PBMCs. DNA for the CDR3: TGTGCCAGCAGTCTAACCGGGACAGCTAACTATGGCTACACCTTC. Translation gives CASSLTGTANYGYTF.